The 9 T cell receptor beta chains below come from one sample, sequenced in a study of cytomegalovirus exposure and HLA in healthy donors (dated by TCRdb to the late 2010s). Library creation used the immunoSEQ multiplex PCR assay. For the multiplex PCR, a mixture combining 60 forward primers for TCR Vbeta segments and 13 reverse primers for TCR Jbeta segments was used. What TCRdb holds here is the immuneACCESS table cut down to in-frame rearrangements. Part of the clones is not present; checked against another copy, under half of the missing clones reflect an unresolved V gene, and the others are unexplained. This sample lists roughly 110,000 clones; nearly 75% were detected once. 4.8% of the sample rests with the top ten. Input material: PBMCs. These receptor sequences come from a man aged 30-40 years in good health and CMV-seropositive.

The V gene is TRBV5-6, the J gene TRBJ2-5; D might be TRBD1 (5 bases). V was pared by 0 bases and J by 4 bases, with 10 bases between. CDR1 and CDR2 (germline): SGHDT, YYEEEE. This CDR3 has 14 residues. CDR3 DNA: TGTGCCAGCAGCTTGGAAGGGGCAGGAGAGACCCAGTACTTC. Its translation is CASSLEGAGETQYF.

The CDR3 DNA sequence: TGTGCCAGCAGTGAAGCCGTGGGCAGTGGAAGCACAGAGACCCAGTACTTC. Its protein product is CASSEAVGSGSTETQYF. The rearrangement joins TRBV6-1 to TRBJ2-5; D not resolved. V lost 0 bases and J 4 bases, leaving 18 bases between the germline ends. This CDR3 region has 17 residues. From germline, CDR1 is MNHNS and CDR2 SASEGT.

The V call is TRBV19, the J call TRBJ2-3, with D possibly matching TRBD2 (6 bases). V gave up 1 base and J gave up 5 bases, with 16 bases separating them. Germline V gene sequence: CDR1 LNHDA, CDR2 SQIVND (reference sequence). The CDR3 is 16 amino acids. CDR3 amino acids: CASSIVGFGTEDTQYF. The CDR3, as DNA: TGTGCCAGTAGTATAGTAGGGTTCGGGACTGAAGATACGCAGTATTTT.

The chain uses TRBV11-3 and TRBJ2-3; the D gene is possibly TRBD2 (5 bases). Trimming removed 1 base from V and 6 bases from J, with 11 bases in between. Germline V CDR1 and CDR2: SGHNT, YENEEA. The CDR3 contains 14 residues. The CDR3 loop is CASSLGRLGDTQYF. The CDR3 DNA reads TGTGCCAGCAGCTTAGGGAGGCTCGGGGATACGCAGTATTTT. The whole variable domain, remainder taken from reference TRBV11-3 and TRBJ2-3, is EAGVVQSPRYKIIEKKQPVAFWCNPISGHNTLYWYLQNLGQGPELLIRYENEEAVDDSQLPKDRFSAERLKGVDSTLKIQPAELGDSAVYLCASSLGRLGDTQYFGPGTRLTVL.

The V gene is TRBV5-1, the J gene TRBJ1-3, with 7 nucleotides matching TRBD1. The trim removed 4 bases at V and 1 base at J, leaving 8 bases unmatched. This CDR3 spans 16 amino acids. Germline CDR1 is SGHRS and CDR2 is YFSETQ. The CDR3 nucleotides are TGCGCCAGCAGCATGGGACAGTTAAAATCTGGAAACACCATATATTTT. This gives the protein CASSMGQLKSGNTIYF.

The genes are TRBV27 and TRBJ2-5; no reliable D call. Germline V CDR1 and CDR2: MNHEY, SMNVEV (reference sequence). CDR3 length equals 13 residues. V lost 4 bases to trimming and J lost 1 base, with 7 bases between them. The CDR3 loop reads CASSSISQETQYF. CDR3 nucleotides: TGTGCCAGCAGTTCCATCAGCCAAGAGACCCAGTACTTC.

The chain employs TRBV4-2 and TRBJ2-2, with a tentative D call TRBD2 (6 bases). The V end was cut by 0 bases, the J end by 0 bases, with 14 bases between. This CDR3 has 18 amino acids. The germline gives CDR1 LGHNA, CDR2 YNFKEQ. The CDR3 region is CASSQEGGVAANTGELFF. Here the CDR3 DNA reads TGTGCCAGCAGCCAAGAGGGCGGGGTGGCGGCGAACACCGGGGAGCTGTTTTTT.

The chain recombines TRBV30 with TRBJ1-2, with D possibly being TRBD1 (5 bases). The CDR3 has 13 residues. Trimming stripped 0 bases from V and 7 bases from J, with 12 bases between. The germline gives CDR1 GTSNPN, CDR2 SVGIG (reference sequence). The CDR3 sequence is CAWSVPRASGYTF. The CDR3 DNA reads as TGTGCCTGGAGTGTACCCAGGGCCAGTGGCTACACCTTC.

This clone was found a few times. This rearrangement joins TRBV6-5 to TRBJ2-7; D may be TRBD1 (6 bases). The ends were cut back, 5 bases at V and 6 bases at J, with 17 bases in the middle. Germline V gene data show CDR1 as MNHEY and CDR2 as SVGAGI. CDR3 size: 14 residues. CDR3 in DNA: TGTGCCAGCAGTACTCCGGGACAAACCGTCGAGCAGTACTTC. This gives the protein CASSTPGQTVEQYF.